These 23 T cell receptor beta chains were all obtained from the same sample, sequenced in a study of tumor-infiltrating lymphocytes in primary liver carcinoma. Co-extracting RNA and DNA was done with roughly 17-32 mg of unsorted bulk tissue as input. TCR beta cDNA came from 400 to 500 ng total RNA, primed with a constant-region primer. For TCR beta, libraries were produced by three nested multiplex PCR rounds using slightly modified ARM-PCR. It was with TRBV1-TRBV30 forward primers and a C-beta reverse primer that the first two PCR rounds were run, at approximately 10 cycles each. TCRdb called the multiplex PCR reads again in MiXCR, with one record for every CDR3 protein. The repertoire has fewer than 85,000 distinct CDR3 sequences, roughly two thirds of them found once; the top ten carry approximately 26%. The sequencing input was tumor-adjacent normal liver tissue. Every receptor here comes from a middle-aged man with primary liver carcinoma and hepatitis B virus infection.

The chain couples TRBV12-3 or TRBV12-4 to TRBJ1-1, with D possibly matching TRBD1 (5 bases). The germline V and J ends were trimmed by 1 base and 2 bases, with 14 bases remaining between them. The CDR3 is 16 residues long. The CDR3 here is CASSLGDRVANTEAFF. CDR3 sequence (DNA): TGTGCCAGCAGTTTAGGGGACCGTGTTGCAAACACTGAAGCTTTCTTT.

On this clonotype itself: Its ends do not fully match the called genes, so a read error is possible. CDR3 sequence reads: CSVAGGQRNTEVLF. The CDR3 nucleotides read TGCAGCGTTGCCGGGGGGCAAAGGAACACTGAAGTTCTCTTT. The chain couples TRBV29-1 to TRBJ1-1, with a possible D match to TRBD1 (6 bases). The germline gives CDR1 SQVTM, CDR2 ANQGSEA. The CDR3 contains 14 residues.

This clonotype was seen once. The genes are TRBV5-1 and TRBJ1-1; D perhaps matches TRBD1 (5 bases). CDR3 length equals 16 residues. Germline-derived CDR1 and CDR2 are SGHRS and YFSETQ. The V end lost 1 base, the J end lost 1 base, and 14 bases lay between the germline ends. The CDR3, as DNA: TGCGCCAGCAGCTTGTTTTTTCGGGGGACGAACACTGAAGCTTTCTTT. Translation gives CASSLFFRGTNTEAFF.

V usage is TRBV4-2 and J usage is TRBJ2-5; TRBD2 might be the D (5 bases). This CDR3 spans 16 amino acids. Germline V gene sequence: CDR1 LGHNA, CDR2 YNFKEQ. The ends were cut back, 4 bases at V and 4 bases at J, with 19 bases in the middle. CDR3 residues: CASSRGRLVHRETQYF. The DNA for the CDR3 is TGTGCCAGCAGCCGAGGGAGACTTGTACACCGAGAGACCCAGTACTTC.

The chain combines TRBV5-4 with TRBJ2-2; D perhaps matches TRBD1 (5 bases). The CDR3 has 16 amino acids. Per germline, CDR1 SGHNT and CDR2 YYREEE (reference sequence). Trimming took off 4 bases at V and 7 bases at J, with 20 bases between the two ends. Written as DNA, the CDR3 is TGTGCCAGCAGCCCGGATGGCGGTGTGGACATCGGGGAGCTGTTTTTT. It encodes CASSPDGGVDIGELFF.

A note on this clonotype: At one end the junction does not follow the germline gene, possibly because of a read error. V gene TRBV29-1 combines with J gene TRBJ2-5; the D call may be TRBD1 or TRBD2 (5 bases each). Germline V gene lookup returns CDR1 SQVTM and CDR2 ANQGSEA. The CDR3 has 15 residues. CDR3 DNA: TGCAGCGTTGAGGGGGACCAAGTCCCCCAAGAGACCCGGTACTTC. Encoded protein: CSVEGDQVPQETRYF.

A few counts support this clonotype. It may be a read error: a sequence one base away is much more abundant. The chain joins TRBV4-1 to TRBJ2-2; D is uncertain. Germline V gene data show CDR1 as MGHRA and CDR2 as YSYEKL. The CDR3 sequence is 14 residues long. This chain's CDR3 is CVSSSSTNTGELFF. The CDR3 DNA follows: TGCGTCAGCAGCTCTTCCACGAACACCGGGGAGCTGTTTTTT.

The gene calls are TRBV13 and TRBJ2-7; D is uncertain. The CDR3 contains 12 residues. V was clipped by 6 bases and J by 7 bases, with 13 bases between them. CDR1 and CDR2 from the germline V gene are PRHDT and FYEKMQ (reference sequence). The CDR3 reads CASSGPSGEQYF. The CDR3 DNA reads TGTGCCAGCAGTGGGCCGTCTGGGGAGCAGTACTTC.

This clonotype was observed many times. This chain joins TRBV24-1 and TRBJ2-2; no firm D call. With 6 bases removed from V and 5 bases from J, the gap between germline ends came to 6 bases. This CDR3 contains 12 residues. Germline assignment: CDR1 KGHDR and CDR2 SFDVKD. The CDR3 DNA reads TGTGCCACCAGTCAGTTTACCGGGGAGCTGTTTTTT. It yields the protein CATSQFTGELFF.

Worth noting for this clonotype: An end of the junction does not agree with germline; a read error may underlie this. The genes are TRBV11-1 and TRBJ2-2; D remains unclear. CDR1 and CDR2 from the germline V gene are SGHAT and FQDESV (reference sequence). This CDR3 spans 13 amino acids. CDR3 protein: CASGLMRFGELFF. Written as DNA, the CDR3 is TGTGCCAGCGGCTTAATGCGTTTCGGGGAGCTGTTTTTT.

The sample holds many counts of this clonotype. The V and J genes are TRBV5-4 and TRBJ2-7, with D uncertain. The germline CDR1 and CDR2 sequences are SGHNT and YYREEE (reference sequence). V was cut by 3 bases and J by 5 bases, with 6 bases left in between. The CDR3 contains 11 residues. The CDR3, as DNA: TGTGCCAGCAGCTCCGTTAACGAGCAGTACTTC. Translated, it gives CASSSVNEQYF.

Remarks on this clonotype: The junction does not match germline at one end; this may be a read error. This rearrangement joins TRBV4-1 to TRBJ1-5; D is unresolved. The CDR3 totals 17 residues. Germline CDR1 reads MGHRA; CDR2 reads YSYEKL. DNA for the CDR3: TGCGCCAGCATCCAACAAATGACACTTTATAGCAATCAGACCCAGCATTTT. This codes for CASIQQMTLYSNQTQHF.

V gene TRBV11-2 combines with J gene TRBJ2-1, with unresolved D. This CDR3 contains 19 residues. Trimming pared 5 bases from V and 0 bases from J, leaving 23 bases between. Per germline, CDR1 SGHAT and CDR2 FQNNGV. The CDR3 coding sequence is TGTGCCAGCAGCCCAGCTAATGGAGCCGGCCTGAACTCCTACAATGAGCAGTTCTTC. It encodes CASSPANGAGLNSYNEQFF.

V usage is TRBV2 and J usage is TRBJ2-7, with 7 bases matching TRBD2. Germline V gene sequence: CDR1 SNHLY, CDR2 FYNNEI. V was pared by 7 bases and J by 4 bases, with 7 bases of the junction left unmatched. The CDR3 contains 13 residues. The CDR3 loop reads CASNLGTMYEQYF. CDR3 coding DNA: TGTGCCAGCAACCTCGGGACTATGTACGAGCAGTACTTC.

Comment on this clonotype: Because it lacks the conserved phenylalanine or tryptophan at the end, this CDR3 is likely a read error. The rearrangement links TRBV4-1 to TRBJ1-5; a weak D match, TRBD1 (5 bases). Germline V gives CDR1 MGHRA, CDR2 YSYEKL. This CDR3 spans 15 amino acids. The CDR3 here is CSSSQDHGGNQHQHV. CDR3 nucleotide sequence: TGCTCCAGCAGCCAAGATCATGGGGGAAATCAACACCAGCATGTT.

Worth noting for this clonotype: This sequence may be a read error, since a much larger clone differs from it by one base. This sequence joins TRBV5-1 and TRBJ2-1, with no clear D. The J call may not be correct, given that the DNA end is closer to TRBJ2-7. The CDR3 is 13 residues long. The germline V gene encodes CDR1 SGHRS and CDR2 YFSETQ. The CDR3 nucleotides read TGCGCCAGCAGCTCCCTCTCTGGTACTGAGCAGTACTTC. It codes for CASSSLSGTEQYF.

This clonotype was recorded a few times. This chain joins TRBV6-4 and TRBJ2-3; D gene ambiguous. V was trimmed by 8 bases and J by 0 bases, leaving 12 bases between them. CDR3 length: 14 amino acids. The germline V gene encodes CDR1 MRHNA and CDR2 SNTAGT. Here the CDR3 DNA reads TGTGCCAGCGCCGCCCCCAAAAGCACAGATACGCAGTATTTT. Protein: CASAAPKSTDTQYF.

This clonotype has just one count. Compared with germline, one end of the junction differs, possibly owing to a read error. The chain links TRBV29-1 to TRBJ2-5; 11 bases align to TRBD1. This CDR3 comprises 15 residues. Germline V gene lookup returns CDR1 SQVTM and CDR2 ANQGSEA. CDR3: CSVEVDRGRSETQNF. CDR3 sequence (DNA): TGCAGCGTTGAAGTGGACAGGGGGCGGTCTGAGACCCAGAACTTC.

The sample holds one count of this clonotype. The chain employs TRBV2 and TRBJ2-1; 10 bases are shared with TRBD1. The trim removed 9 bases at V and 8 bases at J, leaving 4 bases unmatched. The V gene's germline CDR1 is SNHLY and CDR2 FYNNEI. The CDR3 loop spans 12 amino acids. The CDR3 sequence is CASSTGGDEQFF. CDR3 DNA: TGTGCCAGTTCGACAGGGGGCGATGAGCAGTTCTTC.

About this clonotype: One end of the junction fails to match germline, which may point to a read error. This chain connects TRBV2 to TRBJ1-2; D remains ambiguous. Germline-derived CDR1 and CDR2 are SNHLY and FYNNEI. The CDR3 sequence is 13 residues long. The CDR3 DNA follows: TGTGTCAGCAGTGAAGGGTCAGCATATGGCTACACCTTC. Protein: CVSSEGSAYGYTF.

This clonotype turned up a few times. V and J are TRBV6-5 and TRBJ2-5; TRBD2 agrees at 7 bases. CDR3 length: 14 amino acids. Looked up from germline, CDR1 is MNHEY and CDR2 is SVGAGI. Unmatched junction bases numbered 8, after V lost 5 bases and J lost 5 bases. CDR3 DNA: TGTGCCAGCAGTCAAGCGGGATCTTGGGAGACCCAGTACTTC. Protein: CASSQAGSWETQYF.

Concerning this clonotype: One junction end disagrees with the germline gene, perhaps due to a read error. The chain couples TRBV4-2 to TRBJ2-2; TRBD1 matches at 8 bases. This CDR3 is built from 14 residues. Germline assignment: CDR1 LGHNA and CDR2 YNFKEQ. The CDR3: CANSTGGYTRELFF. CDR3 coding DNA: TGTGCCAACAGCACAGGGGGTTACACCCGGGAGCTGTTCTTT.

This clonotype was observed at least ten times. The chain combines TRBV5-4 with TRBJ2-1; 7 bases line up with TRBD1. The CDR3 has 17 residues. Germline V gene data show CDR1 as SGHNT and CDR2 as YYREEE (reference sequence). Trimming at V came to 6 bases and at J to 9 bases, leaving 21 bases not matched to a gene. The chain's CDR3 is CASTPDTGTEGYGEQFF. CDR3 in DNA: TGTGCCAGCACCCCCGACACCGGGACAGAAGGATACGGTGAGCAGTTCTTC.